The entry below describes one TCR beta chain. Its antigen is currently not known. Per-base qualities were not stored, and no clone one base away is much larger. TCRbeta CDR3 regions were amplified from genomic DNA using the immunoSEQ Assay, a bias-controlled multiplex PCR. Per the original workflow: Nucleated cell counts per sample were estimated from amplification of reference gene primers within the assay. To quantify the absolute abundance of each unique TCRbeta CDR3 rearrangement, sequence reads were collapsed and filtered. For each sample, productive Simpson clonality was calculated as the square root of Simpson's diversity index across productive rearrangements. The source is immuneACCESS, and TCRdb retained only in-frame sequences with V and J called. Part of the clones is not carried over; for the studies checked, unresolved V genes explain less than half of this, and the remainder is unexplained. The DNA gave D and trimming, while V, J and clone size come from that table. The sample data list about 490,000 clones, and approximately 85% of these were observed just once. The top ten constitute 3.2% of the sample.

The CDR1 and CDR2 encoded by the germline V gene are SGHAT and FQNNGV. V is reduced by 1 base and J by 2 bases, leaving a spacing of 7 bases between them. CDR3 length: 14 amino acids, cysteine to phenylalanine. The retained sequence is limited to the CDR3, 42 bases, with the frame set at the first base. Collaborating institutions collected whole blood in K2EDTA tubes following their own protocols. Collaborator samples were shipped for TCRbeta analysis as frozen whole blood, isolated PBMCs, or DNA extracted from either sample type. This specimen comes from a study of blood T cell repertoires in COVID-19 (dated by TCRdb to 2018 to 2020). General notes on the study: Samples from collaborators originated in the United States, Italy and Spain and spanned both the acute and convalescent phases of COVID-19. The material from the prospective study consisted of cDNA or gDNA derived from T cells, B-cell-depleted T cells, or PBMCs. Subjects who had been exposed to COVID-19, were actively infected with it, or had recovered from it provided the deeply sampled blood TCRbeta repertoires that made up the dataset. The repertoires were released in a freely available public database meant as a resource for research on the immune response to SARS-CoV-2. The samples were drawn from the first 160 participants of the ongoing ImmuneRACE study and from about 1,200 subjects provided by 6 global collaborators. Sample metadata almost always included a de-identified subject ID, COVID-19 status, age in years and sex. HLA class I and class II types, where available, came from metadata supplied by the sample provider rather than from assay-based typing. Summary of the overall study and its limitations: The quantity of clinical and demographic metadata differed by source and by participant and was supplied without curation.

Sample: peripheral blood. The receptor's source is a human donor in a cohort sampled during active COVID-19. The sequence links TRBV11-2 to TRBJ2-3; the D gene cannot be resolved reliably. The CDR3 protein sequence reads: CASSLGISTDTQYF. The DNA reads as follows: TGTGCCAGCAGCTTAGGTATTTCCACAGATACGCAGTATTTT.